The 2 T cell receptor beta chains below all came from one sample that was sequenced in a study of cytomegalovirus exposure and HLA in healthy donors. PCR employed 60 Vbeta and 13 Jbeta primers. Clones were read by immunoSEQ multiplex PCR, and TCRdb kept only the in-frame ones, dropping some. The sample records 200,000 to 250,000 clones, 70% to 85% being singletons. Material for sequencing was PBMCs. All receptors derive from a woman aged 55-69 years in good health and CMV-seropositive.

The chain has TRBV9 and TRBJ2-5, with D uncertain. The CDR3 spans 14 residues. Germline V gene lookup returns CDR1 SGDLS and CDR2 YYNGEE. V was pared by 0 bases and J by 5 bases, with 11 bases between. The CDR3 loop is CASSVDSSWETQYF. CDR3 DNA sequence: TGTGCCAGCAGCGTAGACTCATCTTGGGAGACCCAGTACTTC.

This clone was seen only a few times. The CDR3 is CASSRGVNSNQPQHF. CDR3 DNA sequence: TGTGCCAGCAGCCGCGGGGTTAATAGCAATCAGCCCCAGCATTTT. The chain employs TRBV7-9 and TRBJ1-5; no definite D call. The CDR3 sequence is 15 residues long. Trimming took 5 bases from V and 0 from J, leaving 11 bases between them. Germline lookup yields CDR1 SEHNR and CDR2 FQNEAQ (reference sequence). The complete variable domain, with remaining parts taken from reference TRBV7-9 and TRBJ1-5, reads DTGVSQNPRHKITKRGQNVTFRCDPISEHNRLYWYRQTLGQGPEFLTYFQNEAQLEKSRLLSDRFSAERPKGSFSTLEIQRTEQGDSAMYLCASSRGVNSNQPQHFGDGTRLSIL.